This T cell receptor beta chain was sequenced for a study of PD-1 blockade in classical Hodgkin lymphoma. Trimming took 4 bases from V and 5 from J; bases not matched to a gene: 4. The CDR3 is made up of 14 amino acids. The germline CDR1 and CDR2 sequences are MNHNS and SASEGT. As to this clone: Its antigen is not known.

This table comes from immunoSEQ multiplex PCR, and its TCRdb copy is limited to in-frame clones, with some not included. The sample carries about 24,000 clones, about 83% recorded once. Every single patient, without exception, relapsed after autologous stem cell transplantation, and brentuximab vedotin exposure varied. Relapsed/refractory classical Hodgkin lymphoma patients had complete, partial or progressive responses. Whole-study results and caveats: Exclusion covered patients beginning nivolumab under 1 year post-ASCT.

The J gene is TRBJ2-5, the V gene TRBV6-1; 10 bases fit TRBD2. The TCR was taken from a human donor with classical Hodgkin lymphoma. Source: peripheral blood mononuclear cells (PBMCs), taken before the second cycle of nivolumab. The CDR3 DNA follows: TGTGCCAGCAGTGGAGCGGGAGGGCTGGAGACCCAGTACTTC. Protein: CASSGAGGLETQYF.